This T cell receptor (beta chain) was identified in a study of vaccination effects on CD4 cells after COVID-19. Study-level background: Two-dose BNT162b2 or mRNA-1273 vaccination was given to participants. Study outcomes and limitations: There was marked clonal contraction among infection- and vaccine-induced clones late after vaccination.

With respect to this clone: Its antigen remains unknown.

The table came from immunoSEQ multiplex PCR; TCRdb's copy has only in-frame clones and leaves some out. The table lists under 70,000 clones, 70% to 85% of them singletons. Before any sequencing was done, the ViraFEST assay used viral peptide pools to expand antigen-specific CD4+ T cells. Cells that had been cultured for less than eleven days were the source of isolated CD4+ T cells. Nobody among the vaccine recipients had prior SARS-CoV-2 infection (nucleocapsid antibodies were negative). Researchers reported culturing 2 million or so PBMC in each well, adding roughly 10 IU/ml IL-2 and about 9.5 ug/ml peptides. Replacing half the medium with IL-2 medium was done on days 3 and 7. Here the sequenced sample was CD4+ T cells from PBMCs cultured with HCoV-OC43 spike peptides, taken before COVID-19 vaccination. Subset indicated: HCoV-OC43 spike overlapping peptide pool stimulation. This TCR was recovered from a human donor who received a COVID-19 vaccine.

The CDR3 loop is CASSLVPGTYEQYV. The CDR3 DNA is TGTGCCAGCAGCTTAGTTCCAGGCACCTACGAGCAGTACGTC. The chain combines TRBV11-2 with TRBJ2-7; D is unclear. With 1 base removed from V and 2 bases from J, the gap between germline ends came to 9 bases. CDR3 size: 14 residues. The germline V gene encodes CDR1 SGHAT and CDR2 FQNNGV.